The entry below gives a single T cell receptor (beta chain) sequence along with its context. In the study's own analysis: Amplification with reference gene primers provided the estimates of nucleated cell counts. Sequencing used immunoSEQ multiplex PCR; TCRdb keeps in-frame clones, though not all of them. That table furnishes V, J and clone size, whereas the DNA furnished D and trimming. The repertoire consists of fewer than 400,000 clones, with 90% occurring once and the leading ten covering around 3.9%. Adults between about 18 and 95 years of age took part from 24 US areas. This sample stems from a study of blood T cell repertoires in COVID-19. The CDR3 has 14 amino acids. In germline, CDR1 is LNHDA, CDR2 SQIVND (reference sequence). The trim removed 1 base at V and 4 bases at J, leaving 3 bases unmatched.

The chain recombines TRBV19 with TRBJ2-7; 8 bases match TRBD1. The origin of this receptor is a woman in her 30s who had been exposed to COVID-19. The specimen was PBMCs or T cells enriched from blood (not recorded which). CDR3 loop: CASSIGTGLYEQYF. In DNA form, the CDR3 reads TGTGCCAGTAGTATAGGGACAGGGCTTTACGAGCAGTACTTC.